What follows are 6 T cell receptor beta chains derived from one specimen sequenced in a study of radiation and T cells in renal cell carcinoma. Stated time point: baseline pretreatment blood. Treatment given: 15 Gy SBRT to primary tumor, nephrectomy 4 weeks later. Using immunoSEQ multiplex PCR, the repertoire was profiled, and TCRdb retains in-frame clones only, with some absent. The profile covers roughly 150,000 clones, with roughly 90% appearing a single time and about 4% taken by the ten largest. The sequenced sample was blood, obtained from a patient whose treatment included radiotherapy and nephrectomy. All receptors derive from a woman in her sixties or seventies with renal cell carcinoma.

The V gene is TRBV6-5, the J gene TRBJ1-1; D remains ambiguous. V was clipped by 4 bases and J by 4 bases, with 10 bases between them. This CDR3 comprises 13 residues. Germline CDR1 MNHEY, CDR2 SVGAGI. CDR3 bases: TGTGCCAGCAGTTTAGGACCTTTCACTGAAGCTTTCTTT. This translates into CASSLGPFTEAFF.

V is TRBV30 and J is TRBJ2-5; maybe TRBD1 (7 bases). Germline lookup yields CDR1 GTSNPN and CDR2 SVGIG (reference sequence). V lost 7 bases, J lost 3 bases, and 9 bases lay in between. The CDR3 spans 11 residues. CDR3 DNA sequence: TGTGCCTCCAGGGGGGAAGAGACCCAGTACTTC. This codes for CASRGEETQYF.

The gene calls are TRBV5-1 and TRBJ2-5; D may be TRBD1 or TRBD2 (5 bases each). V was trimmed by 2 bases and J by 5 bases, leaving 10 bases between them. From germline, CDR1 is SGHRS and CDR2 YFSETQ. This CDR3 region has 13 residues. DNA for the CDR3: TGCGCCAGCAGCTTATGGGGGTGGGAGACCCAGTACTTC. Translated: CASSLWGWETQYF.

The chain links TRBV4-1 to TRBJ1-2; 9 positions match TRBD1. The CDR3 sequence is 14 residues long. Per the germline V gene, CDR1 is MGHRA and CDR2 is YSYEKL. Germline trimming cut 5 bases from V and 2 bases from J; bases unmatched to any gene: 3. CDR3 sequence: CASSKTGGNYGYTF. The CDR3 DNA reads TGCGCCAGCAGCAAAACAGGGGGCAACTATGGCTACACCTTC.

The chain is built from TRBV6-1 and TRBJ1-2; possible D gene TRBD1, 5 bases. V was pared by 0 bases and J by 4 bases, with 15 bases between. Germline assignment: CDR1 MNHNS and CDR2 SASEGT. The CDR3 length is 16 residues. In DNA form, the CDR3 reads TGTGCCAGCAGTGAAGCGCATGACAGATCCTTCTATGGCTACACCTTC. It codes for CASSEAHDRSFYGYTF.

The CDR3 sequence is CASSYSSGSYNEQFF. For the CDR3, the DNA is TGTGCCAGCAGTTACTCGTCGGGCAGCTACAATGAGCAGTTCTTC. The genes are TRBV6-5 and TRBJ2-1; unclear D gene. V was pared by 0 bases and J by 3 bases, with 9 bases between. The CDR3 runs 15 residues. CDR1 is MNHEY, CDR2 SVGAGI, per germline.